This record concerns one T cell receptor beta chain sequence. Its specificity is unknown. These data come from a study of vaccination effects on CD4 cells after COVID-19. Study background: Sampling of a couple of convalescent patients took place 16 days and one week prior to vaccination.

Trimming took off 2 bases at V and 8 bases at J, with 18 bases between the two ends. CDR1 is MNHEY, CDR2 SVGAGI, per germline. The CDR3 covers 16 residues. Using immunoSEQ multiplex PCR, the repertoire was profiled, and TCRdb retains in-frame clones only, with some absent. The data contain 70,000 or so clones, 65% to 75% of them singletons. Antigen-specific CD4+ T cells expanded by the ViraFEST assay with viral peptide pools were then sequenced. The culture ran for approximately 10 days, and then CD4+ T cells were isolated. Between March and December 2020, the person had a SARS-CoV-2 infection that PCR confirmed. A density of approximately 2.2 million PBMC per well was used; these cells were cultured with 10 IU/ml IL-2 and about 10 ug/ml peptides. An HIV-1 Nef peptide pool was employed for negative control culture.

This clonotype originated in a human donor who had a prior SARS-CoV-2 infection. The source material was CD4+ T cells from PBMCs cultured with HIV peptides, sampled before COVID-19 vaccination. The subset here: HIV-1 Nef peptide pool negative control/reference culture. The gene calls are TRBV6-5 and TRBJ2-2; weak D call: TRBD2 (5 bases). Written as DNA, the CDR3 is TGTGCCAGCAGTTACGAGGCCCCCCGGGGTTTTGGGGAGCTGTTTTTT. It encodes CASSYEAPRGFGELFF.